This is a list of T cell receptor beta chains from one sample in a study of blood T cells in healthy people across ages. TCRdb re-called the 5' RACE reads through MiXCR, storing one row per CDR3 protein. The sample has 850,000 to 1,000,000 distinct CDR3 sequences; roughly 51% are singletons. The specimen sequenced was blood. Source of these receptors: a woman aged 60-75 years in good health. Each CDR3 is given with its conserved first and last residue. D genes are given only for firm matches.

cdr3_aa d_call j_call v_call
CASSQVRDQPQHF NA TRBJ1-5 TRBV4-2
CASSPLTRGGTPTDTQYF NA TRBJ2-3 TRBV27
CASAVEQYDYTF NA TRBJ1-2 TRBV5-6
CASSLANGTSGRGQETQYF TRBD2 TRBJ2-5 TRBV7-6
CASSQGGTTRRKTETQFF TRBD2 TRBJ2-1 TRBV3-1
CSVAPGGWSTDTQYF NA TRBJ2-3 TRBV29-1
CASSYVRATSVITGLVSDTQYF TRBD2 TRBJ2-3 TRBV6-2/TRBV6-3
CASRGLAGASYEQYF TRBD2 TRBJ2-7 TRBV6-6
CASSLSSGMTEAFF NA TRBJ1-1 TRBV7-3
CSAEMGVYGYTF NA TRBJ1-2 TRBV29-1
CSVPTSGRNYEQYF TRBD2 NA TRBV20-1